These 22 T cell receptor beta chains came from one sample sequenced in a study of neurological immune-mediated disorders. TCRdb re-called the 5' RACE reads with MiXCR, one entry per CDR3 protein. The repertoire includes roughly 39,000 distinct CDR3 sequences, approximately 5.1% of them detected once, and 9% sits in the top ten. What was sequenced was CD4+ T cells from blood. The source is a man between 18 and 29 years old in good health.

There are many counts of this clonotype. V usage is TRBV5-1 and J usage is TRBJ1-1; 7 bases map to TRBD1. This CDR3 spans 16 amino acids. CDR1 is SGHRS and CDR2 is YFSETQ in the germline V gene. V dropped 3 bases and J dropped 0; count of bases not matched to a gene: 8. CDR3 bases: TGCGCCAGCAGCTCCAGGGGGGGTGGTGTGAACACTGAAGCTTTCTTT. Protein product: CASSSRGGGVNTEAFF.

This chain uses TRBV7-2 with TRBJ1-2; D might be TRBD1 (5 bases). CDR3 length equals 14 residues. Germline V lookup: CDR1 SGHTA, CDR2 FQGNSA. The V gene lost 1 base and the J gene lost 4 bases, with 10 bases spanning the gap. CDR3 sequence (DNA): TGTGCCAGCAGCTTAGTGTCAGGGCTCTATGGCTACACCTTC. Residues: CASSLVSGLYGYTF.

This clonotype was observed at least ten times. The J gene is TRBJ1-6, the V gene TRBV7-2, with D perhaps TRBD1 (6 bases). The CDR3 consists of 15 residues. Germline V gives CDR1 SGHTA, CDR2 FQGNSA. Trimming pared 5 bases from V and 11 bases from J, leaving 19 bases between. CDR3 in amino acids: CASSPGSGGEAPLHF. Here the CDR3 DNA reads TGTGCCAGCAGCCCAGGGTCGGGGGGCGAAGCACCCCTCCACTTT. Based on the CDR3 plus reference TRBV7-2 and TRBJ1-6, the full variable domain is GAGVSQSPSNKVTEKGKDVELRCDPISGHTALYWYRQSLGQGLEFLIYFQGNSAPDKSGLPSDRFSAERTGGSVSTLTIQRTQQEDSAVYLCASSPGSGGEAPLHFGNGTRLTVT.

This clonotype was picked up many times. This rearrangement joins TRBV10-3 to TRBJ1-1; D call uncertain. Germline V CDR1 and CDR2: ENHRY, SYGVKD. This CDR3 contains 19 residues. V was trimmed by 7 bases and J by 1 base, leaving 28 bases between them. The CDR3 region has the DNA TGTGCCATCACCCCTAGAGGGTGGGATACTATATCATCGAACACTGAAGCTTTCTTT. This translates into CAITPRGWDTISSNTEAFF.

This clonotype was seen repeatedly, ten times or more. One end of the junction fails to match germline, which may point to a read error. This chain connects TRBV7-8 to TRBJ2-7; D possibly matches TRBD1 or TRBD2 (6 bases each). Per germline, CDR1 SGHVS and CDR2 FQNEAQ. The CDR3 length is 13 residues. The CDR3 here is CASSLNGGRGLGF. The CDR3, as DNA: TGTGCCAGCAGCTTAAATGGGGGGCGAGGGTTAGGCTTC.

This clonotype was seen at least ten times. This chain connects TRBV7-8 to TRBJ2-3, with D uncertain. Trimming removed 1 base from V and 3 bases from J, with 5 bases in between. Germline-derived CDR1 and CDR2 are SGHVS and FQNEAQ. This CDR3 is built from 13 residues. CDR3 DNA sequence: TGTGCCAGCAGCTTAGGGGGAACAGATACGCAGTATTTT. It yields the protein CASSLGGTDTQYF.

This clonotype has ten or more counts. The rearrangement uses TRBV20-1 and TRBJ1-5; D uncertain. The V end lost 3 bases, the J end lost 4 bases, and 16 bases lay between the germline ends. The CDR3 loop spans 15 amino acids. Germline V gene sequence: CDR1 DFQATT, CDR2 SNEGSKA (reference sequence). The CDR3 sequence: CSARRAGSGNQPQHF. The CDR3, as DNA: TGCAGTGCTAGGAGAGCAGGCTCGGGTAATCAGCCCCAGCATTTT.

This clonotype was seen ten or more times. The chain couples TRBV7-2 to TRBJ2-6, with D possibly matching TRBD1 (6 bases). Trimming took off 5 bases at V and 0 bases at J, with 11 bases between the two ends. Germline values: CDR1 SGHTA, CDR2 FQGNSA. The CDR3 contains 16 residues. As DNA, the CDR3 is TGTGCCAGCAGCGCCAGGGGTCCCTCTGGGGCCAACGTCCTGACTTTC. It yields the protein CASSARGPSGANVLTF.

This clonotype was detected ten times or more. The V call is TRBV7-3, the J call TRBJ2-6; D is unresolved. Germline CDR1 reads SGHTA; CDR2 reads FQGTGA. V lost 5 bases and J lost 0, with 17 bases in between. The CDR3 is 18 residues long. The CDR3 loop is CASSRAGRTLSGANVLTF. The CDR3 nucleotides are TGTGCCAGCAGCCGCGCCGGACGGACCCTCTCTGGGGCCAACGTCCTGACTTTC.

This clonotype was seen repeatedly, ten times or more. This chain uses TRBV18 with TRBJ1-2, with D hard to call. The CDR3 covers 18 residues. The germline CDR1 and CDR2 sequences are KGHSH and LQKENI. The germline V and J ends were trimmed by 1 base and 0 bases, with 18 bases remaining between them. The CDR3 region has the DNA TGTGCCAGCTCACCACTGATTGGCACCGGCCTATCTAACTATGGCTACACCTTC. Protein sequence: CASSPLIGTGLSNYGYTF.

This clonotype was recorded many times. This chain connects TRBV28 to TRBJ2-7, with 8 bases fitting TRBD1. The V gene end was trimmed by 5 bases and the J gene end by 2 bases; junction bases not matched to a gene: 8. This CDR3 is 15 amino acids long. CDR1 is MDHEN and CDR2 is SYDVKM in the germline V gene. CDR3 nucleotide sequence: TGTGCCAGCAGTCAGACCGGGACAGGCCCCTACGAGCAGTACTTC. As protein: CASSQTGTGPYEQYF. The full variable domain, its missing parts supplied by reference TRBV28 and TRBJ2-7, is DVKVTQSSRYLVKRTGEKVFLECVQDMDHENMFWYRQDPGLGLRLIYFSYDVKMKEKGDIPEGYSVSREKKERFSLILESASTNQTSMYLCASSQTGTGPYEQYFGPGTRLTVT.

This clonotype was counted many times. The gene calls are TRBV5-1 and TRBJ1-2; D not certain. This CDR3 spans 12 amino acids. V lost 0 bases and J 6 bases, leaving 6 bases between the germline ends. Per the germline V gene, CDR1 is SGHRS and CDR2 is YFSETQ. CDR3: CASSLAEDGYTF. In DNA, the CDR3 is TGCGCCAGCAGCTTGGCCGAGGATGGCTACACCTTC.

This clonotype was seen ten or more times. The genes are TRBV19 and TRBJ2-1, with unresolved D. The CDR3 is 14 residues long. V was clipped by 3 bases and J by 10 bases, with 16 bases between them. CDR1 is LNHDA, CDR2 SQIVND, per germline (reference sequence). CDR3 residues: CASSIRWPPREQFF. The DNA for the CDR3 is TGTGCCAGTAGTATTCGTTGGCCCCCGCGGGAGCAGTTCTTC.

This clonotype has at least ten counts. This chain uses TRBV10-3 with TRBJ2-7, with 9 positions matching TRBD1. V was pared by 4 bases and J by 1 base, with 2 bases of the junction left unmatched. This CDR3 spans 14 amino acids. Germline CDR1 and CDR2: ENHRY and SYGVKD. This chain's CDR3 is CAISVGTGSYEQYF. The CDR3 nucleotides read TGTGCCATCAGTGTTGGGACAGGGTCCTACGAGCAGTACTTC.

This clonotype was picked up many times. The CDR3 reads CASPGRACYEQYF. DNA of the CDR3: TGTGCCAGCCCTGGTCGCGCTTGCTACGAGCAGTACTTC. The chain links TRBV19 to TRBJ2-7; D not certain. This CDR3 region has 13 residues. Germline V lookup: CDR1 LNHDA, CDR2 SQIVND (reference sequence). Trimming left V 9 bases short and J 3 bases short, with 15 bases between.

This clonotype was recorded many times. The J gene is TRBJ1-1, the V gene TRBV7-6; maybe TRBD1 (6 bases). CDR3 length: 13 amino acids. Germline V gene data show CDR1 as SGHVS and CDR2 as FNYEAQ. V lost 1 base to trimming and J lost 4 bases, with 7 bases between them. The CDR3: CASSLGTVTEAFF. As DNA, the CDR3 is TGTGCCAGCAGCTTAGGGACAGTCACTGAAGCTTTCTTT.

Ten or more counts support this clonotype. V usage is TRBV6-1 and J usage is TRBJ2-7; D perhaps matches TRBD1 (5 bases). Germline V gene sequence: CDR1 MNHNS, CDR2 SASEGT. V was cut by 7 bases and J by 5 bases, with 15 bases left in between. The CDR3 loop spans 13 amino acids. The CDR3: CASKAQAIDEQYF. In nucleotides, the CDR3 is TGTGCCAGCAAAGCACAGGCAATCGACGAGCAGTACTTC.

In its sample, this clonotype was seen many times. The CDR3 DNA follows: TGTGCCAGCAGCCAAAGAACAGGGGGGGCTGAAGCTTTCTTT. Encoded protein: CASSQRTGGAEAFF. The chain combines TRBV14 with TRBJ1-1, with 8 bases identical to TRBD1. This CDR3 region has 14 residues. J gave up 6 bases and V 2 bases, and 5 bases lay outside the gene matches. Germline CDR1 is SGHDN and CDR2 is FVKESK.

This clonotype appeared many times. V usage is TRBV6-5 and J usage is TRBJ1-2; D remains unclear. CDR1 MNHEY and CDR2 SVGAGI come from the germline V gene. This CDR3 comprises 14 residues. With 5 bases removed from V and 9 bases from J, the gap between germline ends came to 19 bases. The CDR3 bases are TGTGCCAGCAGTCCCGGTACTCCTCTATGGAGCTACACCTTC. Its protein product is CASSPGTPLWSYTF.

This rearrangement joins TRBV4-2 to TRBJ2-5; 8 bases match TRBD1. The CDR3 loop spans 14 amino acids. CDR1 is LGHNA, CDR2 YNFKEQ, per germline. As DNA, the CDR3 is TGTTCTAGCAGCCACAGGGGGGAAAGTGGGACCCAGTACTTC. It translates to CSSSHRGESGTQYF.

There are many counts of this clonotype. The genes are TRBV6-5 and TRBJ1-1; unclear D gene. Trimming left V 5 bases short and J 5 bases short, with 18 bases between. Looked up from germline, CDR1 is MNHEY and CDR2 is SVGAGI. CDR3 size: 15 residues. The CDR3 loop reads CASSQRVYGNTEAFF. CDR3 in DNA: TGTGCCAGCAGTCAACGGGTCTATGGGAATACTGAAGCTTTCTTT.

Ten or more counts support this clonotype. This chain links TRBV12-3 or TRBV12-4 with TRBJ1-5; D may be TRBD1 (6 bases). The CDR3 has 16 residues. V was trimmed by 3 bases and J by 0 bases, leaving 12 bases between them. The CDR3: CASSLRGQYSNQPQHF. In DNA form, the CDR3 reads TGTGCCAGCAGTTTGAGGGGACAATATAGCAATCAGCCCCAGCATTTT.